Listed here are 32 T cell receptor beta chains from one sample, sequenced in a study of OX40 agonist ivuxolimab in advanced cancers. Clones were read by immunoSEQ multiplex PCR, and TCRdb kept only the in-frame ones, dropping some. The repertoire holds 60,000 to 85,000 clones, with approximately 95% as singletons. Here the sequenced sample was CD4+ or CD8+ T cells sorted from blood, taken in a trial of the OX40 agonist ivuxolimab. The receptors here all came from an adult with an advanced solid tumor such as melanoma, head and neck, liver or kidney cancer.

In DNA, the CDR3 is TGTGCCAGCAGTCCCGGGACAGTGAACACTGAAGCTTTCTTT. Translation: CASSPGTVNTEAFF. The chain recombines TRBV5-4 with TRBJ1-1; 7 bases are shared with TRBD1. The V and J ends lost 5 bases and 0 bases, in that order; junction bases with no gene match: 4. The CDR3 is 14 residues long. Germline V gene data show CDR1 as SGHNT and CDR2 as YYREEE (reference sequence). Based on the CDR3 plus reference TRBV5-4 and TRBJ1-1, the full variable domain is ETGVTQSPTHLIKTRGQQVTLRCSSQSGHNTVSWYQQALGQGPQFIFQYYREEENGRGNFPPRFSGLQFPNYSSELNVNALELDDSALYLCASSPGTVNTEAFFGQGTRLTVV.

The chain has TRBV5-8 and TRBJ1-1; the D is unclear. V was trimmed by 0 bases and J by 1 base, leaving 10 bases between them. Germline V lookup: CDR1 SGHTS, CDR2 YDEGEE. CDR3 size: 15 residues. The CDR3 sequence: CASSLASWGNTEAFF. DNA for the CDR3: TGTGCCAGCAGCTTGGCCTCGTGGGGGAACACTGAAGCTTTCTTT.

Only one count was recorded for this clone. V usage is TRBV6-5 and J usage is TRBJ2-7; 7 bases line up with TRBD2. CDR1 and CDR2 from the germline V gene are MNHEY and SVGAGI. The trim removed 2 bases at V and 3 bases at J, leaving 4 bases unmatched. The CDR3 runs 14 residues. CDR3 residues: CASSYERDRYEQYF. In nucleotides, the CDR3 is TGTGCCAGCAGTTACGAGCGGGACCGCTACGAGCAGTACTTC.

The rearrangement links TRBV6-4 to TRBJ2-1, with TRBD2 matching over 10 bases. Germline CDR1 and CDR2: MRHNA and SNTAGT. The CDR3 is made up of 14 amino acids. V lost 6 bases, J lost 8 bases, and 7 bases stayed unmatched. CDR3 amino acids: CASSGTSEGDEQFF. CDR3 bases: TGTGCCAGCAGCGGGACTAGCGAGGGCGATGAGCAGTTCTTC.

The count of this clone is one. This sequence joins TRBV14 and TRBJ1-2, with D perhaps TRBD1 (5 bases). Germline CDR1 and CDR2: SGHDN and FVKESK. The CDR3 consists of 15 residues. The V and J ends lost 0 bases and 4 bases respectively, with 12 bases between them. Here the CDR3 DNA reads TGTGCCAGCAGCCAAGATCCACCGGGGCCCTATGGCTACACCTTC. Its translation is CASSQDPPGPYGYTF. The variable domain in full, completed from reference TRBV14 and TRBJ1-2, reads EAGVTQFPSHSVIEKGQTVTLRCDPISGHDNLYWYRRVMGKEIKFLLHFVKESKQDESGMPNNRFLAERTGGTYSTLKVQPAELEDSGVYFCASSQDPPGPYGYTFGSGTRLTVV.

This chain connects TRBV4-1 to TRBJ2-7; the D gene could be TRBD1 or TRBD2 (5 bases each). Germline V lookup: CDR1 MGHRA, CDR2 YSYEKL. The V end lost 2 bases, the J end lost 0 bases, and 11 bases lay between the germline ends. There are 15 residues in the CDR3. The CDR3 is CASSQNRDRSYEQYF. CDR3 DNA: TGCGCCAGCAGCCAAAACCGGGACCGCTCCTACGAGCAGTACTTC.

The chain uses TRBV6-6 and TRBJ1-1; 8 nucleotides line up with TRBD1. The junction had 9 bases not matched to a gene; V was cut back by 7 bases and J by 5 bases. Germline CDR1 and CDR2: MNHNY and SVGAGI (reference sequence). The CDR3 contains 14 residues. The DNA of the CDR3 is TGTGCCAGCACCTTCCCGGACAGGGTTACTGAAGCTTTCTTT. It is translated as CASTFPDRVTEAFF.

V and J are TRBV6-1 and TRBJ1-3; D might be TRBD1 (5 bases). Germline V gene data show CDR1 as MNHNS and CDR2 as SASEGT. The ends were cut back, 1 base at V and 2 bases at J, with 9 bases in the middle. The CDR3 spans 15 residues. For the CDR3, the DNA is TGTGCCAGCAGTGAAGGAGGGGTGGCTGGAAACACCATATATTTT. It encodes CASSEGGVAGNTIYF.

The V gene is TRBV6-6, the J gene TRBJ2-7; TRBD2 is a possible D gene (5 bases). CDR1 is MNHNY and CDR2 is SVGAGI in the germline V gene (reference sequence). V was cut by 0 bases and J by 5 bases, with 14 bases left in between. CDR3 length equals 15 residues. The CDR3 here is CASSYSGEDFNEQYF. DNA of the CDR3: TGTGCCAGCAGTTACTCGGGAGAGGACTTTAACGAGCAGTACTTC.

This clone was seen just once. The V and J genes are TRBV4-3 and TRBJ2-7, with 12 positions matching TRBD1. The CDR3 length is 15 residues. The germline CDR1 and CDR2 sequences are LGHNA and YSLEER. J lost 9 bases, V lost 4 bases, and 10 bases had no gene match. The CDR3: CASSRSGTGGAGQYF. The CDR3 DNA reads as TGCGCCAGCAGCCGATCCGGGACAGGGGGCGCTGGGCAGTACTTC.

This rearrangement joins TRBV5-5 to TRBJ2-5; perhaps TRBD2 as D (5 bases). This CDR3 comprises 16 residues. Germline assignment: CDR1 SGHKS and CDR2 YYEKEE (reference sequence). V shed 3 bases and J shed 6 bases, with 21 bases lying between them. The CDR3 DNA sequence: TGTGCCAGCAGCTCCCTCGGGGAGAATAGAGTCAAGACCCAGTACTTC. Its protein is CASSSLGENRVKTQYF.

This sequence joins TRBV7-2 and TRBJ2-1; D not resolved. The CDR3 is 14 amino acids. The V end lost 5 bases, the J end lost 6 bases, and 14 bases lay between the germline ends. Germline lookup yields CDR1 SGHTA and CDR2 FQGNSA. The CDR3 DNA reads TGTGCCAGCAGCCCGTTCGTCGATCGCAATGAGCAGTTCTTC. Encoded protein: CASSPFVDRNEQFF.

The gene calls are TRBV7-8 and TRBJ1-2, with a possible D match to TRBD1 (6 bases). The CDR3 loop spans 14 amino acids. The ends were cut back, 0 bases at V and 6 bases at J, with 11 bases in the middle. Per the germline V gene, CDR1 is SGHVS and CDR2 is FQNEAQ. In DNA form, the CDR3 reads TGTGCCAGCAGCTTAGCCCCAGGGGCGGATGGCTACACCTTC. Encoded protein: CASSLAPGADGYTF.

The chain carries TRBV4-2 and TRBJ2-7, with D perhaps being TRBD1 or TRBD2 (5 bases each). The germline V gene encodes CDR1 LGHNA and CDR2 YNFKEQ. The CDR3 loop spans 16 amino acids. The V end was cut by 1 base, the J end by 0 bases, with 13 bases between. This chain's CDR3 is CASSQAGTGGSYEQYF. In nucleotides, the CDR3 is TGTGCCAGCAGCCAAGCTGGGACGGGCGGCTCCTACGAGCAGTACTTC.

This rearrangement joins TRBV7-9 to TRBJ1-4; a weak D match, TRBD1 (6 bases). In germline, CDR1 is SEHNR, CDR2 FQNEAQ (reference sequence). V was trimmed by 4 bases and J by 7 bases, leaving 16 bases between them. The CDR3 loop spans 15 amino acids. CDR3 DNA sequence: TGTGCCAGCAGCTCCCAATCAGGGGAGCGTGAAAAACTGTTTTTT. Protein product: CASSSQSGEREKLFF.

This chain uses TRBV19 with TRBJ2-2; TRBD2 agrees at 10 bases. The CDR3 has 19 residues. Looked up from germline, CDR1 is LNHDA and CDR2 is SQIVND (reference sequence). Germline trimming cut 3 bases from V and 2 bases from J; bases unmatched to any gene: 12. Written as DNA, the CDR3 is TGTGCCAGTAGTATTTGGGTTTGGCGGACTAGCGGCAACACCGGGGAGCTGTTTTTT. Residues: CASSIWVWRTSGNTGELFF. Using reference TRBV19 and TRBJ2-2 for the parts outside the CDR3, the full variable domain is DGGITQSPKYLFRKEGQNVTLSCEQNLNHDAMYWYRQDPGQGLRLIYYSQIVNDFQKGDIAEGYSVSREKKESFPLTVTSAQKNPTAFYLCASSIWVWRTSGNTGELFFGEGSRLTVL.

J is TRBJ2-3 and V is TRBV7-9; no clear D gene. V was pared by 5 bases and J by 4 bases, with 10 bases between. Per germline, CDR1 SEHNR and CDR2 FQNEAQ (reference sequence). The CDR3 extends over 13 amino acids. The CDR3 region has the DNA TGTGCCAGCAGCCCAGAGGCCCCAGATACGCAGTATTTT. Protein product: CASSPEAPDTQYF.

Written as DNA, the CDR3 is TGCGCCAGCAGCCAAGAGTGGGCAGATACGCAGTATTTT. Amino acids: CASSQEWADTQYF. The chain links TRBV4-1 to TRBJ2-3; D is undetermined. The CDR3 extends over 13 amino acids. Germline CDR1 and CDR2: MGHRA and YSYEKL. The V end lost 0 bases, the J end lost 4 bases, and 5 bases lay between the germline ends.

The chain has TRBV7-9 and TRBJ2-7, with D possibly being TRBD1 (5 bases). Germline CDR1 SEHNR, CDR2 FQNEAQ (reference sequence). The CDR3 totals 14 residues. The V gene lost 4 bases and the J gene lost 6 bases, with 16 bases spanning the gap. The CDR3 nucleotides are TGTGCCAGCAGCTACCAACCTCAGGGTGTCGAGCAGTACTTC. Translating it yields CASSYQPQGVEQYF.

The chain combines TRBV30 with TRBJ2-3, with a possible D match to TRBD2 (5 bases). Per germline, CDR1 GTSNPN and CDR2 SVGIG (reference sequence). This CDR3 has 13 amino acids. The CDR3 loop reads CAQSSGIADTQYF. The CDR3 coding sequence is TGTGCTCAGTCCTCCGGGATTGCAGATACGCAGTATTTT.

This chain uses TRBV21-1 with TRBJ1-2; TRBD1 was called by the table and not checked on the DNA. TRBV21-1 is an annotated pseudogene. CDR3 length: 13 amino acids. The CDR3 DNA follows: TGTGCCAGCAGCAATCAGGGGTACTATGGCTACACCTTC. It translates to CASSNQGYYGYTF.

The chain recombines TRBV7-9 with TRBJ2-7; D is possibly TRBD1 (7 bases). V lost 0 bases and J 8 bases, leaving 14 bases between the germline ends. This CDR3 contains 14 residues. Germline V gene lookup returns CDR1 SEHNR and CDR2 FQNEAQ (reference sequence). In nucleotides, the CDR3 is TGTGCCAGCAGCTTAGCGGATCCAGGGGGGAAGCAGTACTTC. Protein product: CASSLADPGGKQYF.

This clone was counted a single time. The chain employs TRBV4-3 and TRBJ2-2; the D is unclear. This CDR3 has 16 amino acids. From germline, CDR1 is LGHNA and CDR2 YSLEER. The V gene lost 2 bases and the J gene lost 2 bases, with 12 bases spanning the gap. CDR3 region: CASSQLFLSNTGELFF. The CDR3 DNA is TGCGCCAGCAGCCAACTCTTTCTGTCTAACACCGGGGAGCTGTTTTTT.

The J gene is TRBJ2-3, the V gene TRBV6-1, with a tentative D call TRBD2 (5 bases). V was shortened by 1 base and J by 5 bases, with 10 bases between the two germline ends. The CDR3 runs to 14 residues. The germline CDR1 and CDR2 sequences are MNHNS and SASEGT. The CDR3 nucleotides read TGTGCCAGCAGTGAAGGTAGAGGGAGAGATACGCAGTATTTT. Amino acids: CASSEGRGRDTQYF.

The chain uses TRBV6-5 and TRBJ2-3; TRBD1 agrees at 7 bases. J was trimmed by 4 bases and V by 5 bases; bases with no gene match: 6. The germline V gene encodes CDR1 MNHEY and CDR2 SVGAGI. The CDR3 runs to 14 residues. Written as DNA, the CDR3 is TGTGCCAGCAGTCCCCGTGGACAGGCAGATACGCAGTATTTT. Translated, it gives CASSPRGQADTQYF.

This clone was observed a few times. The rearrangement uses TRBV9 and TRBJ1-1; no firm D call. The CDR3 extends over 14 amino acids. Per germline, CDR1 SGDLS and CDR2 YYNGEE. The V end was cut by 2 bases, the J end by 5 bases, with 13 bases between. The CDR3 reads CASSVSSGRTEAFF. CDR3 sequence (DNA): TGTGCCAGCAGCGTGAGTTCGGGGAGGACTGAAGCTTTCTTT.

This sequence joins TRBV7-2 and TRBJ2-7, with 10 bases that match TRBD2. The J segment lost 0 bases and the V segment lost 5 bases, leaving 10 bases of the junction unmatched. The CDR3 totals 17 residues. Germline V gives CDR1 SGHTA, CDR2 FQGNSA. The CDR3 loop reads CASSPWGAGGFSYEQYF. Written as DNA, the CDR3 is TGTGCCAGCAGCCCCTGGGGAGCGGGAGGGTTCTCCTACGAGCAGTACTTC.

This rearrangement joins TRBV5-4 to TRBJ2-1, with D perhaps TRBD1 or TRBD2 (5 bases each). CDR1 SGHNT and CDR2 YYREEE come from the germline V gene (reference sequence). V was shortened by 3 bases and J by 5 bases, with 6 bases between the two germline ends. The CDR3 runs 12 residues. CDR3 sequence (DNA): TGTGCCAGCAGCTGGGGGAACAATGAGCAGTTCTTC. Protein: CASSWGNNEQFF.

This rearrangement joins TRBV7-6 to TRBJ1-2, with D unclear. Looked up from germline, CDR1 is SGHVS and CDR2 is FNYEAQ. V lost 5 bases to trimming and J lost 8 bases, with 6 bases between them. This CDR3 has 10 amino acids. The CDR3, as DNA: TGTGCCAGCAGCCTTCGGGGCTACACCTTC. Its translation is CASSLRGYTF.

V usage is TRBV5-6 and J usage is TRBJ2-5; D ambiguous. V lost 4 bases, J lost 3 bases, and 10 bases lay in between. The V gene's germline CDR1 is SGHDT and CDR2 YYEEEE. The CDR3 loop spans 13 amino acids. The CDR3 DNA sequence: TGTGCCAGCAGCCCCCAGGATAAAGAGACCCAGTACTTC. This translates into CASSPQDKETQYF.

This clone was counted once. The V and J genes are TRBV27 and TRBJ2-5; D gene ambiguous. This CDR3 region has 13 residues. Germline assignment: CDR1 MNHEY and CDR2 SMNVEV (reference sequence). With 2 bases removed from V and 1 base from J, the gap between germline ends came to 5 bases. The CDR3 sequence: CASSLEAQETQYF. The CDR3 region has the DNA TGTGCCAGCAGTTTAGAGGCCCAAGAGACCCAGTACTTC.

This rearrangement joins TRBV7-3 to TRBJ2-1; D unclear. Per germline, CDR1 SGHTA and CDR2 FQGTGA. CDR3 length equals 14 residues. V lost 1 base and J lost 6, with 10 bases in between. The CDR3 DNA sequence: TGTGCCAGCAGCTTAAGTGGGATGGCCAATGAGCAGTTCTTC. Encoded protein: CASSLSGMANEQFF.